A single sample is the source of the 31 T cell receptor beta chains below, sequenced in a study of CD8+ T cells in alopecia areata. Sequencing used cDNA as its template, made by extracting RNA and reverse transcribing it. Using immunoSEQ multiplex PCR, the repertoire was profiled, and TCRdb retains in-frame clones only, with some absent. The sample holds 150,000 to 200,000 clones; about three fifths are singletons and the top ten take about 4.4%. Specimen: CD4+ T cells sorted from blood. The receptors were gathered from a human donor in good health.

The chain recombines TRBV29-1 with TRBJ2-7; weak D call: TRBD2 (6 bases). This CDR3 has 11 amino acids. Germline V lookup: CDR1 SQVTM, CDR2 ANQGSEA. With 4 bases removed from V and 9 bases from J, the gap between germline ends came to 13 bases. In DNA, the CDR3 is TGCAGCGTTGTAACTAGCAGTGGGCAGTACTTC. Amino acids: CSVVTSSGQYF.

The chain joins TRBV2 to TRBJ1-2; D possibly corresponds to TRBD1 (6 bases). From germline, CDR1 is SNHLY and CDR2 FYNNEI. The V end lost 7 bases, the J end lost 5 bases, and 17 bases lay between the germline ends. The CDR3 covers 14 residues. The CDR3 protein is CASTRVGARYGYTF. Written as DNA, the CDR3 is TGTGCCAGCACCCGGGTGGGGGCGCGATATGGCTACACCTTC.

V is TRBV7-9 and J is TRBJ2-3, with TRBD2 matching over 8 bases. CDR3 length equals 14 residues. Trimming at V came to 5 bases and at J to 5 bases, leaving 6 bases not matched to a gene. The germline V gene encodes CDR1 SEHNR and CDR2 FQNEAQ (reference sequence). The CDR3 DNA reads TGTGCCAGCAGCCCCCGGGGGGGCAGAGATACGCAGTATTTT. As protein: CASSPRGGRDTQYF.

This clone was seen ten or more times. This chain's CDR3 is CASRDLYEQYF. CDR3 DNA: TGTGCCAGCAGGGACCTCTACGAGCAGTACTTC. This chain connects TRBV6-5 to TRBJ2-7; D uncertain. V was clipped by 6 bases and J by 3 bases, with 6 bases between them. CDR1 and CDR2 from the germline V gene are MNHEY and SVGAGI. The CDR3 spans 11 residues.

This chain links TRBV28 with TRBJ1-1; D call uncertain. Trimming shortened V by 10 bases and J by 3 bases, and 12 bases separated the two germline ends. CDR3 length: 12 amino acids. Looked up from germline, CDR1 is MDHEN and CDR2 is SYDVKM. CDR3 nucleotides: TGTGCCACCACGGGTCGTCACACTGAAGCTTTCTTT. Amino acids: CATTGRHTEAFF.

The chain employs TRBV6-5 and TRBJ2-5; 9 nucleotides align to TRBD2. CDR1 and CDR2 from the germline V gene are MNHEY and SVGAGI. This CDR3 is 13 amino acids long. The V gene end was trimmed by 6 bases and the J gene end by 5 bases; junction bases not matched to a gene: 4. The CDR3 DNA is TGTGCCAGCAGCCGTAGCGGGAGCGAGACCCAGTACTTC. Protein product: CASSRSGSETQYF.

The genes are TRBV13 and TRBJ1-3, with D possibly being TRBD1 (5 bases). The CDR3 runs 14 residues. Trimming left V 0 bases short and J 5 bases short, with 8 bases between. CDR1 and CDR2 (germline): PRHDT, FYEKMQ (reference sequence). CDR3 protein: CASSLGGLRNTIYF. CDR3 DNA sequence: TGTGCCAGCAGCTTAGGGGGGCTCCGAAACACCATATATTTT.

This clone was detected a few times. The V call is TRBV18, the J call TRBJ2-5, with D possibly TRBD2 on 6 matching bases. This CDR3 spans 18 amino acids. Germline V gene lookup returns CDR1 KGHSH and CDR2 LQKENI. V was clipped by 0 bases and J by 2 bases, with 19 bases between them. The chain's CDR3 is CASSPPNRAGRTQETQYF. The CDR3, as DNA: TGTGCCAGCTCACCACCGAATCGTGCGGGGAGAACTCAAGAGACCCAGTACTTC.

This chain joins TRBV28 and TRBJ1-2, with TRBD1 identical over 7 bases. V lost 10 bases, J lost 8 bases, and 10 bases stayed unmatched. Germline V gives CDR1 MDHEN, CDR2 SYDVKM. The CDR3 consists of 12 residues. For the CDR3, the DNA is TGTGCCATCGTCCGGACAGGAAGAGGCTACACCTTC. Translation gives CAIVRTGRGYTF.

This rearrangement joins TRBV29-1 to TRBJ1-1; D unclear. CDR1 is SQVTM, CDR2 ANQGSEA, per germline. Trimming removed 4 bases at V and 8 bases at J, with 14 bases between. CDR3 length: 12 amino acids. Written as DNA, the CDR3 is TGCAGCGTTGTGGTCTTGCGGCCCGAAGCTTTCTTT. Translated: CSVVVLRPEAFF.

This clone appeared a few times. The J gene is TRBJ1-3, the V gene TRBV14; weak D call: TRBD1 (6 bases). CDR3 length: 15 residues. Trimming took off 3 bases at V and 4 bases at J, with 13 bases between the two ends. In germline, CDR1 is SGHDN, CDR2 FVKESK. CDR3 nucleotides: TGTGCCAGCAGCCACAGAGCGGGGGCCGGAAACACCATATATTTT. Translated: CASSHRAGAGNTIYF.

The chain links TRBV4-1 to TRBJ2-5, with D perhaps matching TRBD2 (7 bases). Germline lookup yields CDR1 MGHRA and CDR2 YSYEKL. V dropped 0 bases and J dropped 7 bases, with 21 bases sitting between them. The CDR3 totals 17 residues. The CDR3 reads CASSQETHGGRGRTQYF. The CDR3 nucleotides read TGCGCCAGCAGCCAAGAAACCCACGGTGGGAGGGGGAGGACCCAGTACTTC.

The chain joins TRBV11-2 to TRBJ2-1; 7 bases agree with TRBD2. There are 12 residues in the CDR3. V gave up 1 base and J gave up 9 bases; unmatched junction bases: 0. CDR1 and CDR2 (germline): SGHAT, FQNNGV. The CDR3 region is CASSLAGGEQFF. The CDR3, as DNA: TGTGCCAGCAGCTTAGCGGGAGGTGAGCAGTTCTTC.

This clone was counted only a few times. V usage is TRBV28 and J usage is TRBJ2-7; possibly TRBD2 for D (5 bases). The CDR3 runs to 14 residues. V lost 7 bases, J lost 0 bases, and 13 bases lay in between. The germline V gene encodes CDR1 MDHEN and CDR2 SYDVKM. In DNA form, the CDR3 reads TGTGCCAGCACACGAATCGGGGTCTCCTACGAGCAGTACTTC. Protein: CASTRIGVSYEQYF.

This chain joins TRBV7-8 and TRBJ2-1; 8 bases align to TRBD1. Trimming cost V 2 bases and J 0 bases; bases outside gene matches: 0. CDR1 and CDR2 from the germline V gene are SGHVS and FQNEAQ. CDR3 length: 15 amino acids. The CDR3 nucleotides read TGTGCCAGCAGCTTAACAGGGGGCTCCTACAATGAGCAGTTCTTC. This encodes CASSLTGGSYNEQFF.

V usage is TRBV10-3 and J usage is TRBJ2-1, with 7 bases matching TRBD2. Trimming took 10 bases from V and 6 from J; bases not matched to a gene: 12. The CDR3 has 14 residues. In germline, CDR1 is ENHRY, CDR2 SYGVKD. For the CDR3, the DNA is TGTGCCACGAAAGAGCGGGATGGAGTCAATGAGCAGTTCTTC. Its translation: CATKERDGVNEQFF.

This clone was counted between two and nine times. The chain uses TRBV10-3 and TRBJ1-2; D may be TRBD1 (5 bases). Germline loops: CDR1 ENHRY, CDR2 SYGVKD. V lost 5 bases and J lost 4, with 11 bases in between. This CDR3 is 13 amino acids long. In DNA form, the CDR3 reads TGTGCCATCAGTACCGGGACGCTCTATGGCTACACCTTC. This translates into CAISTGTLYGYTF.

The rearrangement links TRBV27 to TRBJ2-3, with a weak D call TRBD1 (5 bases). The CDR3 runs 13 residues. CDR1 and CDR2 (germline): MNHEY, SMNVEV (reference sequence). The ends were cut back, 8 bases at V and 1 base at J, with 10 bases in the middle. CDR3 nucleotides: TGTGCCAGCCAGGACACCGGCACAGATACGCAGTATTTT. The encoded protein is CASQDTGTDTQYF.

This clone was seen a handful of times. The chain has TRBV28 and TRBJ1-3, with TRBD1 as a possible D gene (5 bases). Deletions cut 2 bases from V and 4 bases from J, with 9 bases between. Germline values: CDR1 MDHEN, CDR2 SYDVKM. CDR3 length: 14 amino acids. CDR3 coding DNA: TGTGCCAGCAGTTTACGGGGGAAAGGAAACACCATATATTTT. This sequence encodes CASSLRGKGNTIYF.

This clone was counted between two and nine times. The V and J genes are TRBV2 and TRBJ2-2, with a possible D match to TRBD1 (5 bases). Germline V gene sequence: CDR1 SNHLY, CDR2 FYNNEI. CDR3 length: 12 residues. Trimming pared 7 bases from V and 5 bases from J, leaving 8 bases between. As DNA, the CDR3 is TGTGCCAGCACCCGACAGACCGGGGAGCTGTTTTTT. Translation: CASTRQTGELFF.

The chain uses TRBV7-9 and TRBJ2-1; no clear D. The V end lost 4 bases, the J end lost 1 base, and 14 bases lay between the germline ends. The CDR3 contains 16 residues. Germline V lookup: CDR1 SEHNR, CDR2 FQNEAQ (reference sequence). The DNA for the CDR3 is TGTGCCAGCAGCTCACCCATGCTGAAATCCTACAATGAGCAGTTCTTC. Translating it yields CASSSPMLKSYNEQFF. The full variable domain, its missing parts supplied by reference TRBV7-9 and TRBJ2-1, is DTGVSQNPRHKITKRGQNVTFRCDPISEHNRLYWYRQTLGQGPEFLTYFQNEAQLEKSRLLSDRFSAERPKGSFSTLEIQRTEQGDSAMYLCASSSPMLKSYNEQFFGPGTRLTVL.

This clone was seen a handful of times. The V gene is TRBV2, the J gene TRBJ2-5, with no clear D. The CDR3 is 12 residues long. CDR1 is SNHLY and CDR2 is FYNNEI in the germline V gene. Trimming removed 7 bases at V and 5 bases at J, with 11 bases between. CDR3 region: CASNWREETQYF. CDR3 in DNA: TGTGCCAGCAACTGGCGAGAGGAGACCCAGTACTTC.

The gene calls are TRBV6-5 and TRBJ2-5, with 8 bases matching TRBD1. Germline assignment: CDR1 MNHEY and CDR2 SVGAGI. V was pared by 0 bases and J by 7 bases, with 7 bases of the junction left unmatched. The CDR3 is made up of 15 amino acids. The CDR3 loop is CASSYSGDRSRTQYF. CDR3 DNA: TGTGCCAGCAGTTACTCTGGGGACAGGAGTAGGACCCAGTACTTC.

Concerning this clone: Other DNA sequences of this sample code for an identical CDR3. The chain employs TRBV6-5 and TRBJ1-2, with unresolved D. The CDR3 is 13 residues long. The V end lost 2 bases, the J end lost 0 bases, and 4 bases lay between the germline ends. From germline, CDR1 is MNHEY and CDR2 SVGAGI. The CDR3 reads CASSYTANYGYTF. In DNA, the CDR3 is TGTGCCAGCAGTTACACAGCTAACTATGGCTACACCTTC.

The CDR3 here is CAGLPAGGETQYF. CDR3 coding DNA: TGTGCCGGCCTGCCGGCGGGCGGTGAGACCCAGTACTTC. The chain employs TRBV2 and TRBJ2-5; the D gene is possibly TRBD2 (5 bases). Germline V lookup: CDR1 SNHLY, CDR2 FYNNEI. V was shortened by 11 bases and J by 5 bases, with 18 bases between the two germline ends. The length of the CDR3 is 13 residues.

This sequence joins TRBV7-9 and TRBJ2-3; D is tentatively TRBD1 or TRBD2 (5 bases each). The length of the CDR3 is 15 residues. Per germline, CDR1 SEHNR and CDR2 FQNEAQ (reference sequence). Trimming removed 5 bases at V and 4 bases at J, with 16 bases between. The CDR3 spells CASSPPGPRADTQYF. In nucleotides, the CDR3 is TGTGCCAGCAGCCCTCCGGGACCGCGCGCAGATACGCAGTATTTT.

The chain combines TRBV18 with TRBJ2-2; D gene uncertain. Trimming removed 3 bases from V and 3 bases from J, with 5 bases in between. Germline CDR1 and CDR2: KGHSH and LQKENI. The CDR3 totals 13 residues. CDR3 sequence reads: CASSPTHTGELFF. CDR3 nucleotides: TGTGCCAGCTCACCTACCCACACCGGGGAGCTGTTTTTT.

The CDR3 spells CASSLGEFYEQYF. The CDR3, as DNA: TGTGCCAGCAGCTTAGGCGAATTCTACGAGCAGTACTTC. The chain employs TRBV7-9 and TRBJ2-7; D not resolved. V was shortened by 1 base and J by 3 bases, with 7 bases between the two germline ends. Germline CDR1 reads SEHNR; CDR2 reads FQNEAQ (reference sequence). The CDR3 is 13 residues long. Combining the CDR3 with reference TRBV7-9 and TRBJ2-7 gives the whole variable domain DTGVSQNPRHKITKRGQNVTFRCDPISEHNRLYWYRQTLGQGPEFLTYFQNEAQLEKSRLLSDRFSAERPKGSFSTLEIQRTEQGDSAMYLCASSLGEFYEQYFGPGTRLTVT.

The rearrangement links TRBV11-2 to TRBJ1-1; 7 bases map to TRBD1. Germline CDR1 and CDR2: SGHAT and FQNNGV. This CDR3 contains 14 residues. The V gene end was trimmed by 6 bases and the J gene end by 0 bases; junction bases not matched to a gene: 4. The CDR3 reads CASSGTALNTEAFF. The CDR3 nucleotides are TGTGCCAGCAGTGGGACAGCCCTGAACACTGAAGCTTTCTTT.

The V gene is TRBV5-4, the J gene TRBJ1-2, with a possible D match to TRBD1 (6 bases). The germline CDR1 and CDR2 sequences are SGHNT and YYREEE (reference sequence). With 1 base removed from V and 8 bases from J, the gap between germline ends came to 12 bases. The CDR3 is made up of 13 amino acids. CDR3 nucleotides: TGTGCCAGCAGCTTGTTGTCAGGGGAGGGCTACACCTTC. Protein: CASSLLSGEGYTF.

The V and J genes are TRBV30 and TRBJ1-3; 7 bases are a match to TRBD1. Germline CDR1 is GTSNPN and CDR2 is SVGIG (reference sequence). The V segment lost 3 bases and the J segment 10 bases; nucleotides outside the gene matches: 18. This CDR3 contains 16 residues. The CDR3 protein is CAWRSPLQGSTGTIYF. The CDR3 coding sequence is TGTGCCTGGAGAAGCCCCCTACAGGGGAGTACGGGGACCATATATTTT.